The 20 T cell receptor beta chains in this list originate from one sample, sequenced in a study of cytomegalovirus exposure and HLA in healthy donors. Both 60 Vbeta primers and 13 Jbeta primers went into the PCR. The repertoire was sequenced with immunoSEQ multiplex PCR; TCRdb's copy has only in-frame clones and lacks some. The sample holds over 40,000 clones. Material: PBMCs. These receptors came from a woman in her 40s in good health and CMV-seronegative.

V is TRBV9 and J is TRBJ1-2; D is unclear. Germline-derived CDR1 and CDR2 are SGDLS and YYNGEE. V was trimmed by 3 bases and J by 8 bases, leaving 11 bases between them. The CDR3 extends over 12 amino acids. CDR3 nucleotides: TGTGCCAGCAGCGCTCATTCTATGGGCTACACCTTC. This gives the protein CASSAHSMGYTF.

The J gene is TRBJ2-1, the V gene TRBV5-1; 8 positions agree with TRBD2. Germline V gene data show CDR1 as SGHRS and CDR2 as YFSETQ. Germline trimming cut 0 bases from V and 8 bases from J; bases unmatched to any gene: 7. The CDR3 contains 15 residues. This chain's CDR3 is CASSLGRTSTYEQFF. CDR3 DNA sequence: TGCGCCAGCAGCTTGGGACGGACTAGCACGTATGAGCAGTTCTTC.

This chain joins TRBV2 and TRBJ1-6, with D perhaps matching TRBD1 (5 bases). The germline V gene has CDR1 SNHLY and CDR2 FYNNEI. The V gene lost 7 bases and the J gene lost 14 bases, with 18 bases spanning the gap. This CDR3 spans 13 amino acids. The CDR3 DNA follows: TGTGCCAGCAAAGGTGACGGCCGGGGGACCCTCCACTTT. Translation gives CASKGDGRGTLHF.

The CDR3 bases are TGTGCCAGCAGTGAACAGGTCGGGGGGGCCATTGGAGATACGCAGTATTTT. This translates into CASSEQVGGAIGDTQYF. This rearrangement joins TRBV25-1 to TRBJ2-3; TRBD2 matches at 8 bases. V trimming: 2 bases; J trimming: 5 bases; junction bases outside the gene matches: 12. The CDR3 is 17 residues long. The germline V gene encodes CDR1 MGHDK and CDR2 SYGVNS.

This chain connects TRBV27 to TRBJ2-7, with TRBD2 as a possible D gene (5 bases). CDR1 and CDR2 from the germline V gene are MNHEY and SMNVEV (reference sequence). V shed 0 bases and J shed 7 bases, with 13 bases lying between them. This CDR3 contains 14 residues. CDR3 nucleotides: TGTGCCAGCAGTTTATCGGGTAGAGGGTGGGAGCAGTACTTC. This codes for CASSLSGRGWEQYF.

Of note for this clone: This CDR3 is also generated by other DNA sequences in the sample. J is TRBJ1-3 and V is TRBV7-6; D gene uncertain. This CDR3 contains 14 residues. With 4 bases removed from V and 0 bases from J, the gap between germline ends came to 7 bases. CDR1 is SGHVS, CDR2 FNYEAQ, per germline. The CDR3 nucleotides read TGTGCCAGCAGCTCCCGGGACTCTGGAAACACCATATATTTT. It codes for CASSSRDSGNTIYF.

The chain joins TRBV25-1 to TRBJ1-2; 11 positions agree with TRBD1. This CDR3 has 16 residues. After removal of 1 base from V and 8 bases from J, the junction contained 9 bases not matched to a gene. CDR1 MGHDK and CDR2 SYGVNS come from the germline V gene. The CDR3 region is CASSELGGQGAKGYTF. The CDR3 nucleotides are TGTGCCAGCAGTGAATTGGGAGGACAGGGGGCGAAAGGCTACACCTTC.

The V and J genes are TRBV6-5 and TRBJ1-5; D not certain. CDR1 and CDR2 (germline): MNHEY, SVGAGI. The CDR3 has 13 amino acids. The V end lost 8 bases, the J end lost 5 bases, and 13 bases lay between the germline ends. The CDR3 loop is CASFGRWDQPQHF. CDR3 DNA sequence: TGTGCCAGCTTCGGCAGGTGGGATCAGCCCCAGCATTTT.

As for this clone: It is unclear where the CDR3 begins or ends on the DNA, so no DNA is shown, and the CDR3 is as TCRdb lists it. The chain links TRBV29-1 to TRBJ2-1; the table gives TRBD2 as D, unverified against the DNA. The germline CDR1 and CDR2 sequences are SQVTM and ANQGSEA. The CDR3 is 13 residues long, ends included. CDR3 sequence: CSVVLVGVGEQFF.

The J gene is TRBJ2-7, the V gene TRBV5-1; the D gene is possibly TRBD2 (5 bases). The germline V gene encodes CDR1 SGHRS and CDR2 YFSETQ. V lost 8 bases and J 4 bases, leaving 10 bases between the germline ends. The CDR3 sequence is 11 residues long. The CDR3 region has the DNA TGCGCCAGAGGGAGTTCGTACGAGCAGTACTTC. It codes for CARGSSYEQYF.

This sequence joins TRBV6-1 and TRBJ1-2; 7 bases line up with TRBD1. V lost 0 bases, J lost 7 bases, and 11 bases stayed unmatched. From germline, CDR1 is MNHNS and CDR2 SASEGT. This CDR3 comprises 16 residues. The CDR3 reads CASSEALPGGGFGYTF. The CDR3 region has the DNA TGTGCCAGCAGTGAAGCGCTTCCAGGAGGGGGCTTTGGCTACACCTTC.

V is TRBV11-3 and J is TRBJ2-1, with a weak D call TRBD2 (7 bases). V lost 0 bases and J 2 bases, leaving 11 bases between the germline ends. Germline CDR1 is SGHNT and CDR2 is YENEEA. The CDR3 loop spans 16 amino acids. CDR3 in DNA: TGTGCCAGCAGCTTAGATGGAGGGGGGGCCTACAATGAGCAGTTCTTC. It encodes CASSLDGGGAYNEQFF. Combining the CDR3 with reference TRBV11-3 and TRBJ2-1 gives the whole variable domain EAGVVQSPRYKIIEKKQPVAFWCNPISGHNTLYWYLQNLGQGPELLIRYENEEAVDDSQLPKDRFSAERLKGVDSTLKIQPAELGDSAVYLCASSLDGGGAYNEQFFGPGTRLTVL.

This rearrangement joins TRBV30 to TRBJ2-5, with D perhaps matching TRBD2 (5 bases). TRBJ2-7 explains the end of the DNA better; the J call may be wrong. CDR1 and CDR2 (germline): GTSNPN, SVGIG (reference sequence). CDR3 length: 13 amino acids. DNA for the CDR3: TGTGCCTGGACCATATTCGGACTCACCGAGCAGTACTTC. Translation: CAWTIFGLTEQYF.

The rearrangement links TRBV6-5 to TRBJ1-1; D gene uncertain. V lost 6 bases to trimming and J lost 8 bases, with 19 bases between them. CDR1 is MNHEY, CDR2 SVGAGI, per germline. The CDR3 is made up of 14 amino acids. The CDR3 region is CASRRTSTAVEAFF. CDR3 coding DNA: TGTGCCAGCAGGAGGACTTCCACAGCGGTAGAAGCTTTCTTT.

The chain couples TRBV5-1 to TRBJ2-1, with D hard to call. V gave up 8 bases and J gave up 10 bases, with 13 bases separating them. The CDR3 extends over 11 amino acids. CDR1 and CDR2 (germline): SGHRS, YFSETQ. The CDR3 reads CARTRAREQFF. CDR3 nucleotides: TGCGCCAGAACTCGCGCAAGAGAGCAGTTCTTC.

V gene TRBV19 combines with J gene TRBJ2-1; D may be TRBD2 (6 bases). V was shortened by 7 bases and J by 10 bases, with 23 bases between the two germline ends. CDR1 and CDR2 (germline): LNHDA, SQIVND (reference sequence). The CDR3 extends over 15 amino acids. CDR3 loop: CASTPKGLGGLEQFF. The CDR3 coding sequence is TGTGCCAGTACCCCCAAGGGGTTGGGGGGATTAGAGCAGTTCTTC.

The chain has TRBV30 and TRBJ1-2; D is perhaps TRBD1 (6 bases). The CDR3 covers 15 residues. The germline CDR1 and CDR2 sequences are GTSNPN and SVGIG (reference sequence). Trimming pared 5 bases from V and 4 bases from J, leaving 20 bases between. CDR3 amino acids: CAWEGGGGNGYGYTF. The DNA for the CDR3 is TGTGCCTGGGAGGGGGGGGGCGGAAACGGCTATGGCTACACCTTC.

The rearrangement links TRBV5-1 to TRBJ2-7, with 11 bases fitting TRBD1. The CDR3 is 15 residues long. The V gene end was trimmed by 1 base and the J gene end by 3 bases; junction bases not matched to a gene: 3. CDR1 and CDR2 from the germline V gene are SGHRS and YFSETQ. In nucleotides, the CDR3 is TGCGCCAGCAGCTTGACCGGGACAGGGGGCTACGAGCAGTACTTC. It specifies CASSLTGTGGYEQYF.

This chain joins TRBV6-6 and TRBJ2-7, with a tentative D call TRBD2 (5 bases). Germline loops: CDR1 MNHNY, CDR2 SVGAGI (reference sequence). V was pared by 7 bases and J by 7 bases, with 14 bases between. This CDR3 spans 12 amino acids. CDR3 in DNA: TGTGCCAGCACCTTCGACCCGGGGGAGCAGTACTTC. Translated, it gives CASTFDPGEQYF.

A word on this clone: A junction boundary mismatches the germline segment, possibly from a read error. The CDR3 spells CASSYSSGCKLFF. The CDR3 DNA reads TGTGCCAGCAGCTACTCCTCAGGGTGCAAACTGTTTTTT. The V and J genes are TRBV6-5 and TRBJ1-4, with D maybe TRBD1 (5 bases). The CDR3 has 13 residues. Germline V lookup: CDR1 MNHEY, CDR2 SVGAGI.